This T cell receptor (beta chain) was found in a study of shared clonotypes between healthy human individuals. Trimming took 6 bases from V and 7 from J; bases not matched to a gene: 10. The CDR3 has 14 residues. Germline CDR1 SNHLY, CDR2 FYNNEI. TCRdb's table, derived via immunoSEQ multiplex PCR, lists solely in-frame clones and lacks some. Of about 520,000 clones in the sample, approximately 95% were seen once. The source material was naive CD4+ T cells sorted from blood. Subset noted: CD45RA+ positively selected. The gene calls are TRBV2 and TRBJ2-7, with 9 bases matching TRBD2. This TCR was recovered from a woman aged 25 to 39 in good health. CDR3 sequence reads: CASRSLAGVIEQYF. As DNA, the CDR3 is TGTGCCAGCAGGTCATTAGCGGGAGTGATTGAGCAGTACTTC.